The 32 T cell receptor beta chains reported below all come from one sample, sequenced in a study of regulatory T cells in long-lasting Graves disease. Through Arm-PCR of CDR3 regions and iRepertoire HTBI primers, TCR beta libraries were built. Using its own MiXCR run on the multiplex PCR reads, TCRdb lists one record per CDR3 protein. Of 450,000 to 650,000 distinct CDR3 sequences detected, 15% to 20% appear once; the ten largest clones hold 20% to 25%. Time point specified: newly diagnosed GD, antithyroid drugs for less than 3 months. Making the TCR library involved RNA that had been extracted from PBMCs. This sample was also put to use in a study of T cells in Graves' hyperthyroidism and ophthalmopathy.

The source was peripheral blood mononuclear cells (PBMCs), collected at new diagnosis, from a patient treated with antithyroid drugs. These receptors were obtained from a woman aged 35 to 60 with Graves disease.

This clonotype has ten or more counts. The V and J genes are TRBV11-1 and TRBJ2-5; 7 bases match TRBD1. The CDR3 spans 14 residues. CDR1 is SGHAT, CDR2 FQDESV, per germline (reference sequence). The V segment lost 2 bases and the J segment 5 bases; nucleotides outside the gene matches: 5. The CDR3 nucleotides are TGTGCCAGCAGCTTAACCAGGGGGTCGGAGACCCAGTACTTC. Translated: CASSLTRGSETQYF.

The chain employs TRBV6-2 or TRBV6-3 and TRBJ1-1; D call uncertain. The CDR3 sequence is 14 residues long. Germline lookup yields CDR1 MNHEY and CDR2 SVGEGT. V lost 0 bases to trimming and J lost 8 bases, with 13 bases between them. The CDR3 loop reads CASSYSVTFREAFF. The CDR3 nucleotides read TGTGCCAGCAGTTACTCGGTGACGTTCAGGGAAGCTTTCTTT.

This clonotype appeared many times. The chain combines TRBV2 with TRBJ1-2; D is undetermined. The CDR3 extends over 15 amino acids. The V gene's germline CDR1 is SNHLY and CDR2 FYNNEI. V was clipped by 1 base and J by 1 base, with 10 bases between them. The CDR3 loop is CASSEVVSLNYGYTF. CDR3 nucleotides: TGTGCCAGCAGTGAAGTGGTCAGCCTTAACTATGGCTACACCTTC.

To note about this clonotype: This may arise from a read error, as a much more abundant clone is one base away. The V and J genes are TRBV3-1 and TRBJ2-5; tentatively, D is TRBD1 (6 bases). Germline V gene data show CDR1 as LGHDT and CDR2 as YNNKEL (reference sequence). The CDR3 has 15 amino acids. DNA for the CDR3: TGTGTCAGCAGCCAGGGGTCGTCGGATCGAGAGACCCAGTACTTC. Amino acid sequence: CVSSQGSSDRETQYF.

This clonotype has a handful of counts. The chain uses TRBV12-5 and TRBJ1-1, with TRBD1 matching 7 bases. Germline trimming cut 2 bases from V and 4 bases from J; bases unmatched to any gene: 7. CDR3 length: 15 residues. Germline values: CDR1 LGHNT, CDR2 FRNRAP. CDR3 protein: CASGLSTGDITEAFF. The CDR3 region has the DNA TGTGCTAGTGGTTTGAGTACAGGGGACATCACTGAAGCTTTCTTT.

This chain joins TRBV29-1 and TRBJ1-1; TRBD1 matches 8 bases. V shed 4 bases, J shed 1 base, and the junction held 8 bases outside the gene matches. Germline-derived CDR1 and CDR2 are SQVTM and ANQGSEA. The CDR3 runs to 15 residues. The CDR3 bases are TGCAGCGTTGTCTTTGGGCAGGGGGCGAACACTGAAGCTTTCTTT. It yields the protein CSVVFGQGANTEAFF.

This clonotype was picked up many times. The chain uses TRBV18 and TRBJ2-7, with 7 bases identical to TRBD2. The germline CDR1 and CDR2 sequences are KGHSH and LQKENI. Unmatched junction bases numbered 8, after V lost 4 bases and J lost 5 bases. The CDR3 is 14 amino acids. The CDR3 sequence: CASSRGGIAHEQYF. DNA for the CDR3: TGTGCCAGCTCACGGGGGGGTATCGCCCACGAGCAGTACTTC.

V usage is TRBV29-1 and J usage is TRBJ1-4; 10 bases fit TRBD1. V shed 1 base and J 5 bases; nucleotides not matched to a gene: 4. The CDR3 sequence is 15 residues long. Per germline, CDR1 SQVTM and CDR2 ANQGSEA. CDR3 bases: TGCAGCGTTGAAGGGACAGGGGGGACGAATGAAAAACTGTTTTTT. Protein product: CSVEGTGGTNEKLFF.

This clonotype was observed a few times. This chain uses TRBV20-1 with TRBJ1-3; D is ambiguous. The CDR3 sequence is 13 residues long. Trimming cost V 0 bases and J 8 bases, with 11 bases left between them. Germline V lookup: CDR1 DFQATT, CDR2 SNEGSKA (reference sequence). The CDR3 DNA reads TGCAGTGCTAGAGAGGAAATTAAAGACACCATATATTTT. Translating it yields CSAREEIKDTIYF.

The table lists this clonotype with many counts. This chain joins TRBV3-1 and TRBJ1-1; no clear D gene. Germline CDR1 and CDR2: LGHDT and YNNKEL (reference sequence). CDR3 size: 14 residues. V lost 1 base and J 6 bases, leaving 12 bases between the germline ends. CDR3 sequence: CASSQAMGFAEAFF. DNA of the CDR3: TGTGCCAGCAGCCAAGCGATGGGCTTCGCTGAAGCTTTCTTT.

V usage is TRBV7-3 and J usage is TRBJ1-1; possibly TRBD1 for D (5 bases). Deletions cut 5 bases from V and 4 bases from J, with 14 bases between. CDR1 SGHTA and CDR2 FQGTGA come from the germline V gene. The CDR3 is made up of 14 amino acids. The CDR3 bases are TGTGCCAGCAGCCCCCAACCCGGGGGCACTGAAGCTTTCTTT. Amino acids: CASSPQPGGTEAFF.

This clonotype was recorded many times. The rearrangement links TRBV5-1 to TRBJ2-7, with a possible D match to TRBD1 (6 bases). Germline V gene lookup returns CDR1 SGHRS and CDR2 YFSETQ. This CDR3 is 15 amino acids long. Trimming pared 6 bases from V and 0 bases from J, leaving 16 bases between. CDR3 nucleotides: TGCGCCAGCACCCCCAGGACAGAAAGCTCCTACGAGCAGTACTTC. Its translation is CASTPRTESSYEQYF.

This clonotype was detected many times. The rearrangement joins TRBV20-1 to TRBJ1-5; D not resolved. Germline CDR1 reads DFQATT; CDR2 reads SNEGSKA (reference sequence). V dropped 6 bases and J dropped 0 bases, with 9 bases sitting between them. CDR3 length: 13 amino acids. As DNA, the CDR3 is TGCAGTGCGTGGGGAAATAGCAATCAGCCCCAGCATTTT. This sequence encodes CSAWGNSNQPQHF.

The table lists this clonotype with many counts. V and J are TRBV2 and TRBJ2-7, with D uncertain. Germline values: CDR1 SNHLY, CDR2 FYNNEI. Trimming left V 3 bases short and J 4 bases short, with 7 bases between. The CDR3 totals 12 residues. CDR3 residues: CASSEGGYEQYF. The CDR3 nucleotides are TGTGCCAGCAGTGAGGGTGGGTACGAGCAGTACTTC.

The chain carries TRBV19 and TRBJ1-2; the D gene is possibly TRBD1 (5 bases). The CDR3 consists of 13 residues. Trimming stripped 10 bases from V and 3 bases from J, with 15 bases between. CDR1 is LNHDA and CDR2 is SQIVND in the germline V gene (reference sequence). CDR3 bases: TGTGCCACCACGAACCAGGGAGACTATGGCTACACCTTC. This translates into CATTNQGDYGYTF. The complete variable domain, with remaining parts taken from reference TRBV19 and TRBJ1-2, reads DGGITQSPKYLFRKEGQNVTLSCEQNLNHDAMYWYRQDPGQGLRLIYYSQIVNDFQKGDIAEGYSVSREKKESFPLTVTSAQKNPTAFYLCATTNQGDYGYTFGSGTRLTVV.

Only a few counts were recorded for this clonotype. This chain joins TRBV5-1 and TRBJ2-3, with D perhaps being TRBD1 or TRBD2 (5 bases each). Germline CDR1 and CDR2: SGHRS and YFSETQ. Trimming left V 0 bases short and J 1 base short, with 12 bases between. The length of the CDR3 is 16 residues. The CDR3 protein is CASSLGGTRGTDTQYF. DNA of the CDR3: TGCGCCAGCAGCTTGGGTGGGACCCGGGGCACAGATACGCAGTATTTT.

This clonotype was seen many times. The chain recombines TRBV11-2 with TRBJ2-7; either TRBD1 or TRBD2 may supply D (6 bases each). The CDR3 covers 14 residues. Germline V gives CDR1 SGHAT, CDR2 FQNNGV. Trimming took 0 bases from V and 6 from J, leaving 12 bases between them. CDR3 in DNA: TGTGCCAGCAGCTTAGATCGGGGGCAGGGCGAGCAGTACTTC. Its protein is CASSLDRGQGEQYF.

This clonotype occurred many times. The chain is built from TRBV12-3 or TRBV12-4 and TRBJ2-5, with 14 bases matching TRBD2. V shed 5 bases and J 5 bases; nucleotides not matched to a gene: 7. CDR3 size: 16 residues. CDR3 in DNA: TGTGCCAGCAGTCTTCGACTAGCGGGGGGGTCGGAGACCCAGTACTTC. Its protein is CASSLRLAGGSETQYF.

This clonotype was seen many times. The chain couples TRBV6-1 to TRBJ1-6; 8 bases match TRBD1. The germline V gene has CDR1 MNHNS and CDR2 SASEGT. V trimming: 6 bases; J trimming: 10 bases; junction bases outside the gene matches: 5. This CDR3 comprises 13 residues. DNA for the CDR3: TGTGCCAGCAGAACAGGGGGTGGATCACCCCTCCACTTT. Translation: CASRTGGGSPLHF.

This clonotype appeared a few times. The rearrangement joins TRBV7-3 to TRBJ2-7; weak D call: TRBD1 (5 bases). Per the germline V gene, CDR1 is SGHTA and CDR2 is FQGTGA. CDR3 size: 14 residues. V gave up 1 base and J gave up 6 bases, with 13 bases separating them. CDR3 amino acids: CASSLNPGIGEQYF. The CDR3 bases are TGTGCCAGCAGCTTAAATCCAGGGATTGGCGAGCAGTACTTC.

At least ten counts were recorded for this clonotype. This chain joins TRBV12-5 and TRBJ1-1, with TRBD1 as a possible D gene (5 bases). Germline lookup yields CDR1 LGHNT and CDR2 FRNRAP. The CDR3 is made up of 11 amino acids. The V gene lost 3 bases and the J gene lost 8 bases, with 7 bases spanning the gap. The CDR3 spells CASGFRQEAFF. The DNA for the CDR3 is TGTGCTAGTGGTTTCCGACAGGAAGCTTTCTTT. The full variable domain, in which reference TRBV12-5 and TRBJ1-1 provide the parts outside the CDR3, is DARVTQTPRHKVTEMGQEVTMRCQPILGHNTVFWYRQTMMQGLELLAYFRNRAPLDDSGMPKDRFSAEMPDATLATLKIQPSEPRDSAVYFCASGFRQEAFFGQGTRLTVV.

V gene TRBV7-9 combines with J gene TRBJ1-1; D is unclear. This CDR3 is built from 11 residues. Between the trimmed V and J ends, which lost 2 bases and 11 bases, there was a span of 9 bases. The germline gives CDR1 SEHNR, CDR2 FQNEAQ (reference sequence). CDR3 protein: CASSLSIGAFF. The CDR3 nucleotides are TGTGCCAGCAGCTTATCTATAGGGGCTTTCTTT. The whole variable domain, filled in from reference TRBV7-9 and TRBJ1-1, reads DTGVSQNPRHKITKRGQNVTFRCDPISEHNRLYWYRQTLGQGPEFLTYFQNEAQLEKSRLLSDRFSAERPKGSFSTLEIQRTEQGDSAMYLCASSLSIGAFFGQGTRLTVV.

This clonotype was seen a few times. V and J are TRBV6-1 and TRBJ1-1, with a possible D match to TRBD1 (6 bases). Germline V CDR1 and CDR2: MNHNS, SASEGT. The CDR3 loop spans 14 amino acids. V lost 8 bases, J lost 1 base, and 14 bases lay in between. Written as DNA, the CDR3 is TGTGCCAGCGCTTCGGGACATGGGAACACTGAAGCTTTCTTT. As protein: CASASGHGNTEAFF.

In this sample, this clonotype turned up many times. The rearrangement uses TRBV6-2 or TRBV6-3 and TRBJ2-4; TRBD1 is a possible D gene (6 bases). Per the germline V gene, CDR1 is MNHEY and CDR2 is SVGEGT. Trimming shortened V by 0 bases and J by 9 bases, and 15 bases separated the two germline ends. The CDR3 contains 15 residues. In DNA form, the CDR3 reads TGTGCCAGCAGTTACTCGCAAGGGGGAGTGGGCATTCAGTACTTC. Protein sequence: CASSYSQGGVGIQYF.

This clonotype was seen repeatedly, ten times or more. The chain couples TRBV5-6 to TRBJ2-7; D is unresolved. Germline V gene sequence: CDR1 SGHDT, CDR2 YYEEEE. The V gene lost 0 bases and the J gene lost 3 bases, with 13 bases spanning the gap. There are 15 residues in the CDR3. The CDR3 is CASSLGGPRRYEQYF. Here the CDR3 DNA reads TGTGCCAGCAGCTTGGGAGGACCACGCCGCTACGAGCAGTACTTC.

V usage is TRBV6-2 or TRBV6-3 and J usage is TRBJ2-4; 10 nucleotides align to TRBD1. From germline, CDR1 is MNHEY and CDR2 SVGEGT. Trimming at V came to 0 bases and at J to 0 bases, leaving 8 bases not matched to a gene. The CDR3 extends over 19 amino acids. CDR3 coding DNA: TGTGCCAGCAGTTACTCGGGGACAGGGGTTGGTGTAGCCAAAAACATTCAGTACTTC. This sequence encodes CASSYSGTGVGVAKNIQYF.

CDR3 amino acids: CSARGDRGLLPYGYTF. CDR3 sequence (DNA): TGCAGTGCTAGGGGGGACAGGGGGCTTTTACCCTATGGCTACACCTTC. The chain recombines TRBV20-1 with TRBJ1-2; 12 bases are shared with TRBD1. CDR1 and CDR2 from the germline V gene are DFQATT and SNEGSKA (reference sequence). Trimming at V came to 3 bases and at J to 4 bases, leaving 9 bases not matched to a gene. The CDR3 contains 16 residues.

This clonotype was detected many times. V gene TRBV6-5 combines with J gene TRBJ1-1; 11 bases map to TRBD1. Trimming at V came to 1 base and at J to 1 base, leaving 2 bases not matched to a gene. In germline, CDR1 is MNHEY, CDR2 SVGAGI. The CDR3 has 16 residues. The CDR3 DNA sequence: TGTGCCAGCAGTTACTTTGGACAGGGGGCGAACACTGAAGCTTTCTTT. Translated, it gives CASSYFGQGANTEAFF.

In this sample, this clonotype turned up many times. The chain joins TRBV28 to TRBJ1-5; unclear D gene. The CDR3 consists of 14 residues. CDR1 is MDHEN, CDR2 SYDVKM, per germline. V lost 7 bases and J lost 5, with 15 bases in between. This chain's CDR3 is CASTHGVRDQPQHF. For the CDR3, the DNA is TGTGCCAGCACCCATGGGGTCCGAGATCAGCCCCAGCATTTT.

This clonotype was seen many times. The chain's CDR3 is CASSPTGFYEQYF. The CDR3 nucleotides read TGTGCCAGCAGCCCTACGGGGTTCTACGAGCAGTACTTC. This chain links TRBV7-2 with TRBJ2-7, with a weak D call TRBD2 (5 bases). Trimming removed 5 bases at V and 3 bases at J, with 11 bases between. The CDR3 is 13 amino acids. CDR1 and CDR2 (germline): SGHTA, FQGNSA.

The J gene is TRBJ1-1, the V gene TRBV20-1; TRBD1 aligns across 8 bases. The CDR3 has 13 amino acids. The trim removed 3 bases at V and 7 bases at J, leaving 7 bases unmatched. Per germline, CDR1 DFQATT and CDR2 SNEGSKA (reference sequence). CDR3 nucleotide sequence: TGCAGTGCTAGTTACAGGGGGAAAGGTGAAGCTTTCTTT. Its protein product is CSASYRGKGEAFF.

This clonotype has only a few counts. V usage is TRBV27 and J usage is TRBJ1-1; D is undetermined. From germline, CDR1 is MNHEY and CDR2 SMNVEV (reference sequence). V dropped 5 bases and J dropped 0 bases, with 7 bases sitting between them. This CDR3 is 13 amino acids long. The CDR3: CASSVYLNTEAFF. CDR3 sequence (DNA): TGTGCCAGCAGTGTCTACTTGAACACTGAAGCTTTCTTT.